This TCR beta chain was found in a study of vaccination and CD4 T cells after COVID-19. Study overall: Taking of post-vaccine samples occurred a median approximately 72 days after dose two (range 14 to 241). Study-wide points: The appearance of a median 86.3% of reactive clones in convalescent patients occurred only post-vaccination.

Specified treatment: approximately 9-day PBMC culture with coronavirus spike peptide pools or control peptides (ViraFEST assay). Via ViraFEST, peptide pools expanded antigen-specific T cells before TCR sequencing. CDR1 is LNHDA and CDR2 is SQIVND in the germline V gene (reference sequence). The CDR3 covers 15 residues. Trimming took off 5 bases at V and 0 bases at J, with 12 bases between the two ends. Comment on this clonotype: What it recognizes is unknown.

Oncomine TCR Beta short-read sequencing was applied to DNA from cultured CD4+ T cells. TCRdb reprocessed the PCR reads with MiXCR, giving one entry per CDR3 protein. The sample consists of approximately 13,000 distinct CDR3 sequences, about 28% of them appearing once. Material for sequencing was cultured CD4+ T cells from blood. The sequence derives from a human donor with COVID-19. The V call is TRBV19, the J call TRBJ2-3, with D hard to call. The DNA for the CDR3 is TGTGCCAGTAGTCCCTCGAAACAAAGCACAGATACGCAGTATTTT. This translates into CASSPSKQSTDTQYF.